This TCR beta chain comes out of a study of T cell responses to AZD1222 COVID-19 vaccine. Study-wide results and limits: Most donors were white British and more were female, and clonal diversity was possibly underestimated. The repertoires were collected only after the peak T cell response. Spike-specific TCR breadth and depth rose after two AZD1222 doses.

About this clone itself: Its antigen remains unknown.

Libraries were prepared by immunoSEQ multiplex PCR; TCRdb keeps only in-frame clonotypes and omits some of them. The sample holds approximately 110,000 clones; roughly 90% are singletons and the top ten take approximately 8%. This CDR3 spans 15 amino acids. Germline trimming cut 3 bases from V and 4 bases from J; bases unmatched to any gene: 10. The germline V gene has CDR1 DFQATT and CDR2 SNEGSKA (reference sequence). The analysis combined second doses at about 4 or about 12 weeks. Source: peripheral blood, taken 28 days after the second AZD1222 dose. The chain combines TRBV20-1 with TRBJ2-3; 7 bases match TRBD1. This receptor was identified in an adult who received the AZD1222 COVID-19 vaccine. CDR3 amino acids: CSASAGDRDADTQYF. CDR3 DNA: TGCAGTGCTAGTGCCGGTGACAGGGATGCAGATACGCAGTATTTT.